This entry lists 31 T cell receptor beta chains sequenced from one sample in a study of cytomegalovirus exposure and HLA in healthy donors. A multiplex PCR was run with 60 Vbeta primers and 13 Jbeta primers. Using immunoSEQ multiplex PCR, the repertoire was profiled, and TCRdb retains in-frame clones only, with some absent. The sample carries under 200,000 clones, 65% to 70% recorded once. Sequenced input: PBMCs. These receptor sequences come from a woman under 30 in good health and CMV-seropositive.

The chain carries TRBV5-1 and TRBJ1-4; D call uncertain. V lost 3 bases, J lost 8 bases, and 14 bases lay in between. The CDR3 loop spans 14 amino acids. Germline values: CDR1 SGHRS, CDR2 YFSETQ. The CDR3 spells CASSSREGGEKLFF. The CDR3 nucleotides read TGCGCCAGCAGCTCCCGGGAGGGTGGAGAAAAACTGTTTTTT.

This clone turned up a few times. V usage is TRBV4-2 and J usage is TRBJ1-1, with a weak D call TRBD1 (6 bases). CDR1 and CDR2 from the germline V gene are LGHNA and YNFKEQ. V was pared by 2 bases and J by 1 base, with 11 bases between. The CDR3 totals 15 residues. CDR3 sequence reads: CASSQTTGKNTEAFF. Here the CDR3 DNA reads TGTGCCAGCAGCCAAACAACAGGGAAGAACACTGAAGCTTTCTTT.

This clone appeared once. The chain links TRBV30 to TRBJ2-7; D perhaps matches TRBD2 (5 bases). The CDR3 length is 13 residues. Germline CDR1 and CDR2: GTSNPN and SVGIG (reference sequence). V lost 2 bases and J 0 bases, leaving 8 bases between the germline ends. The CDR3 region has the DNA TGTGCCTGGAGTTTTCGGGGCTCCTACGAGCAGTACTTC. As protein: CAWSFRGSYEQYF.

This clone has only a few counts. V gene TRBV14 combines with J gene TRBJ1-1; 8 nucleotides agree with TRBD1. CDR1 and CDR2 from the germline V gene are SGHDN and FVKESK. V shed 1 base and J 2 bases; nucleotides not matched to a gene: 6. The CDR3 extends over 16 amino acids. This CDR3 is CASSQGQGIYNTEAFF. The CDR3 DNA follows: TGTGCCAGCAGCCAAGGACAGGGGATATACAACACTGAAGCTTTCTTT.

The chain employs TRBV27 and TRBJ1-6; D gene uncertain. V was pared by 0 bases and J by 7 bases, with 10 bases between. The CDR3 totals 15 residues. The germline CDR1 and CDR2 sequences are MNHEY and SMNVEV (reference sequence). CDR3 amino acids: CASSLSTVSNSPLHF. CDR3 nucleotides: TGTGCCAGCAGTTTATCTACAGTTTCAAATTCACCCCTCCACTTT.

This clone has just a few counts. V usage is TRBV7-2 and J usage is TRBJ1-2; 10 bases map to TRBD1. Trimming removed 5 bases from V and 4 bases from J; junction bases left unmatched: 10. Germline-derived CDR1 and CDR2 are SGHTA and FQGNSA. This CDR3 has 16 residues. In DNA, the CDR3 is TGTGCCAGCAGCAGGGACAGGGGTGAAGGAGTCTATGGCTACACCTTC. Residues: CASSRDRGEGVYGYTF.

The chain uses TRBV4-1 and TRBJ2-1, with D perhaps matching TRBD2 (5 bases). CDR3 length equals 16 residues. V shed 5 bases and J shed 3 bases, with 17 bases lying between them. CDR1 MGHRA and CDR2 YSYEKL come from the germline V gene. The CDR3, as DNA: TGCGCCAGCAGCTCTCCTAGCCAGACGCACTACAATGAGCAGTTCTTC. Residues: CASSSPSQTHYNEQFF.

The chain links TRBV30 to TRBJ2-7, with a weak D call TRBD2 (5 bases). V lost 2 bases and J 7 bases, leaving 21 bases between the germline ends. Germline V gives CDR1 GTSNPN, CDR2 SVGIG (reference sequence). This CDR3 has 15 residues. This CDR3 reads CAWSYRGSQEREQYF. CDR3 DNA sequence: TGTGCCTGGAGTTACCGGGGATCCCAGGAGAGGGAGCAGTACTTC. Supplemented by reference TRBV30 and TRBJ2-7, the full variable domain reads SQTIHQWPATLVQPVGSPLSLECTVEGTSNPNLYWYRQAAGRGLQLLFYSVGIGQISSEVPQNLSASRPQDRQFILSSKKLLLSDSGFYLCAWSYRGSQEREQYFGPGTRLTVT.

This sequence joins TRBV9 and TRBJ2-1; D perhaps matches TRBD2 (6 bases). V lost 6 bases, J lost 7 bases, and 23 bases lay in between. Germline assignment: CDR1 SGDLS and CDR2 YYNGEE. The CDR3 covers 16 residues. DNA of the CDR3: TGTGCCAGCACCGATTCCCCGGGACTCAGCTTTAATGAGCAGTTCTTC. This translates into CASTDSPGLSFNEQFF.

The rearrangement links TRBV27 to TRBJ1-1; TRBD1 aligns across 7 bases. The CDR3 consists of 14 residues. Per the germline V gene, CDR1 is MNHEY and CDR2 is SMNVEV (reference sequence). The V and J ends lost 6 bases and 5 bases, in that order; junction bases with no gene match: 9. The CDR3 reads CASRKTGSGTEAFF. In DNA form, the CDR3 reads TGTGCCAGCAGGAAGACAGGGTCGGGGACTGAAGCTTTCTTT.

The V call is TRBV19, the J call TRBJ1-4; TRBD1 might be the D (5 bases). Germline V gene data show CDR1 as LNHDA and CDR2 as SQIVND (reference sequence). The V end was cut by 11 bases, the J end by 7 bases, with 17 bases between. CDR3 size: 13 residues. The CDR3 here is CAVRKTAPEKLFF. CDR3 in DNA: TGTGCCGTTCGTAAGACAGCCCCTGAAAAACTGTTTTTT.

V is TRBV6-5 and J is TRBJ2-7; D may be TRBD2 (5 bases). The germline gives CDR1 MNHEY, CDR2 SVGAGI. Trimming cost V 5 bases and J 0 bases, with 14 bases left between them. The CDR3 is made up of 15 amino acids. Written as DNA, the CDR3 is TGTGCCAGCAGTCCCCACCTACTAGACTCCTACGAGCAGTACTTC. Translated: CASSPHLLDSYEQYF.

CDR3 nucleotides: TGTGCCTGGAGTGTCGGGACAGGGTCGTATGGCTACACCTTC. This translates into CAWSVGTGSYGYTF. The chain links TRBV30 to TRBJ1-2, with 9 bases aligning to TRBD1. The germline V gene encodes CDR1 GTSNPN and CDR2 SVGIG (reference sequence). Trimming at V came to 0 bases and at J to 5 bases, leaving 4 bases not matched to a gene. This CDR3 comprises 14 residues. The whole variable domain, remainder taken from reference TRBV30 and TRBJ1-2, is SQTIHQWPATLVQPVGSPLSLECTVEGTSNPNLYWYRQAAGRGLQLLFYSVGIGQISSEVPQNLSASRPQDRQFILSSKKLLLSDSGFYLCAWSVGTGSYGYTFGSGTRLTVV.

In its sample, this clone was seen once. The chain is built from TRBV9 and TRBJ1-1; D gene unclear. The CDR3 consists of 19 residues. Trimming took off 1 base at V and 3 bases at J, with 25 bases between the two ends. Germline V gene sequence: CDR1 SGDLS, CDR2 YYNGEE. The CDR3 sequence: CASSVSSGLAAVLDTEAFF. The CDR3 DNA follows: TGTGCCAGCAGCGTAAGTTCGGGATTGGCGGCAGTGTTGGACACTGAAGCTTTCTTT.

The chain employs TRBV7-3 and TRBJ2-3; perhaps TRBD2 as D (5 bases). Germline V CDR1 and CDR2: SGHTA, FQGTGA. The CDR3 consists of 12 residues. Trimming left V 6 bases short and J 10 bases short, with 14 bases between. The CDR3 spells CASSFDYGAQYF. CDR3 DNA: TGTGCCAGCAGTTTCGACTACGGGGCGCAGTATTTT.

The chain recombines TRBV30 with TRBJ2-5; 9 bases match TRBD1. The DNA end is more similar to TRBJ2-7, so the J call may be wrong. The CDR3 runs 14 residues. The germline V gene has CDR1 GTSNPN and CDR2 SVGIG (reference sequence). CDR3 bases: TGTGCCTGGAATAAAGCGACAGGGGGCTACGAGCAGTACTTC. This encodes CAWNKATGGYEQYF.

The chain joins TRBV11-1 to TRBJ1-1, with D possibly being TRBD1 (6 bases). V was cut by 4 bases and J by 2 bases, with 17 bases left in between. The CDR3 contains 16 residues. Germline CDR1 reads SGHAT; CDR2 reads FQDESV (reference sequence). CDR3 bases: TGTGCCAGCAGCTCTCGACAGGCTCCGAGTAACACTGAAGCTTTCTTT. This encodes CASSSRQAPSNTEAFF. The full variable domain, with the rest looked up from reference TRBV11-1 and TRBJ1-1, is EAEVAQSPRYKITEKSQAVAFWCDPISGHATLYWYRQILGQGPELLVQFQDESVVDDSQLPKDRFSAERLKGVDSTLKIQPAELGDSAMYLCASSSRQAPSNTEAFFGQGTRLTVV.

The chain has TRBV2 and TRBJ2-3; D is uncertain. V lost 1 base and J 14 bases, leaving 10 bases between the germline ends. Germline V gene data show CDR1 as SNHLY and CDR2 as FYNNEI. This CDR3 is built from 11 residues. DNA for the CDR3: TGTGCCAGCAGTGAAGTAGAGTCTCGGTATTTT. This sequence encodes CASSEVESRYF.

CDR3 sequence (DNA): TGTGCCAGCAGCACCCGAAGGGGACTAGCGGGAGGGGGGGTTACATATGGGCAGTTCTTC. Its protein is CASSTRRGLAGGGVTYGQFF. The rearrangement joins TRBV2 to TRBJ2-1, with TRBD2 matching over 16 bases. V lost 6 bases, J lost 12 bases, and 23 bases stayed unmatched. CDR1 is SNHLY and CDR2 is FYNNEI in the germline V gene. This CDR3 comprises 20 residues.

The J gene is TRBJ1-2, the V gene TRBV9; 10 nucleotides agree with TRBD1. The length of the CDR3 is 15 residues. V lost 2 bases, J lost 5 bases, and 6 bases stayed unmatched. Germline-derived CDR1 and CDR2 are SGDLS and YYNGEE. The CDR3 coding sequence is TGTGCCAGCAGCGTGAGACCGGGACAGGGGTATGGCTACACCTTC. This sequence encodes CASSVRPGQGYGYTF.

This clone was observed a handful of times. V is TRBV6-5 and J is TRBJ1-1, with D uncertain. V gave up 0 bases and J gave up 4 bases, with 6 bases separating them. Germline V gives CDR1 MNHEY, CDR2 SVGAGI. The CDR3 contains 13 residues. The CDR3 bases are TGTGCCAGCAGTTACTCCGGTCTCACTGAAGCTTTCTTT. Encoded protein: CASSYSGLTEAFF.

CDR3 in DNA: TGTGCCTGGAGTGACCTCGACTTCACAGATACGCAGTATTTT. It encodes CAWSDLDFTDTQYF. V is TRBV30 and J is TRBJ2-3; D uncertain. There are 14 residues in the CDR3. Germline-derived CDR1 and CDR2 are GTSNPN and SVGIG (reference sequence). The germline V and J ends were trimmed by 1 base and 2 bases, with 10 bases remaining between them.

The gene calls are TRBV6-5 and TRBJ1-6; the D is unclear. V was cut by 0 bases and J by 0 bases, with 6 bases left in between. Germline V gene lookup returns CDR1 MNHEY and CDR2 SVGAGI. This CDR3 contains 16 residues. The DNA for the CDR3 is TGTGCCAGCAGTTACTCTCCCAGCTCCTATAATTCACCCCTCCACTTT. It specifies CASSYSPSSYNSPLHF.

V and J are TRBV30 and TRBJ2-5, with no clear D. The germline V gene has CDR1 GTSNPN and CDR2 SVGIG (reference sequence). The CDR3 is 11 amino acids. Trimming shortened V by 5 bases and J by 1 base, and 5 bases separated the two germline ends. The chain's CDR3 is CAWAVQETQYF. CDR3 in DNA: TGTGCCTGGGCAGTCCAAGAGACCCAGTACTTC.

This chain links TRBV5-6 with TRBJ2-5; TRBD2 matches 11 bases. The DNA matches TRBJ2-7 better at its end, which makes the J call doubtful. This CDR3 is built from 15 residues. Germline loops: CDR1 SGHDT, CDR2 YYEEEE. The CDR3, as DNA: TGTGCCAGCAGCTTGAGGGGGACTAGCGGCAACGAGCAGTACTTC. Translation: CASSLRGTSGNEQYF.

The chain recombines TRBV19 with TRBJ1-5, with 7 bases that match TRBD1. The CDR3 runs 16 residues. After removal of 3 bases from V and 1 base from J, the junction contained 6 bases not matched to a gene. Germline V gene sequence: CDR1 LNHDA, CDR2 SQIVND (reference sequence). CDR3 sequence: CASSILGDRSNQPQHF. Here the CDR3 DNA reads TGTGCCAGTAGTATCCTTGGGGACAGAAGCAATCAGCCCCAGCATTTT.

This clone was seen more than once but under ten times. The chain recombines TRBV7-2 with TRBJ1-6; 7 bases are a match to TRBD1. V dropped 6 bases and J dropped 10; count of bases not matched to a gene: 12. CDR3 length: 15 residues. CDR1 and CDR2 (germline): SGHTA, FQGNSA. In nucleotides, the CDR3 is TGTGCCAGCAGAACAGGGGCGCAGATTTCCTCACCCCTCCACTTT. Its translation: CASRTGAQISSPLHF.

This chain's CDR3 is CAWSVDRLAETQYF. The DNA for the CDR3 is TGTGCCTGGAGTGTGGACAGGCTCGCGGAGACCCAGTACTTC. This chain uses TRBV30 with TRBJ2-5, with TRBD1 matching over 7 bases. From germline, CDR1 is GTSNPN and CDR2 SVGIG (reference sequence). With V trimmed by 0 bases and J by 5 bases, 6 bases remained unmatched. CDR3 length equals 14 residues.

This clone showed up just once. The gene calls are TRBV9 and TRBJ2-7; TRBD2 might be the D (6 bases). V was pared by 0 bases and J by 3 bases, with 10 bases between. The CDR3 is 14 residues long. Germline V lookup: CDR1 SGDLS, CDR2 YYNGEE. The CDR3 nucleotides are TGTGCCAGCAGCGTAGGCGTTAGCGGCTACGAGCAGTACTTC. It specifies CASSVGVSGYEQYF.

This clone has more than one count but fewer than ten. J is TRBJ2-7 and V is TRBV7-8; a possible D gene is TRBD2 (5 bases). Trimming shortened V by 3 bases and J by 7 bases, and 13 bases separated the two germline ends. The germline V gene encodes CDR1 SGHVS and CDR2 FQNEAQ. This CDR3 has 13 amino acids. This CDR3 is CASSFLTRGEQYF. The CDR3 bases are TGTGCCAGCAGCTTCCTTACGAGAGGGGAGCAGTACTTC.

The chain is built from TRBV19 and TRBJ2-7; 10 positions agree with TRBD2. The CDR3 loop spans 14 amino acids. Germline lookup yields CDR1 LNHDA and CDR2 SQIVND (reference sequence). Unmatched junction bases numbered 6, after V lost 7 bases and J lost 3 bases. This chain's CDR3 is CASTALAGDYEQYF. Here the CDR3 DNA reads TGTGCCAGTACCGCTCTAGCGGGAGACTACGAGCAGTACTTC. Combining the CDR3 with reference TRBV19 and TRBJ2-7 gives the whole variable domain DGGITQSPKYLFRKEGQNVTLSCEQNLNHDAMYWYRQDPGQGLRLIYYSQIVNDFQKGDIAEGYSVSREKKESFPLTVTSAQKNPTAFYLCASTALAGDYEQYFGPGTRLTVT.